A single sample is the source of the 17 T cell receptor beta chains below, sequenced in a study of cytomegalovirus exposure and HLA in healthy donors (dated 2017 in TCRdb). The receptor library was made with the immunoSEQ multiplex PCR assay. A mixture of 60 forward primers for TCR Vbeta segments and 13 reverse primers for TCR Jbeta segments was used in the multiplex PCR. The clones in this table, taken by TCRdb from immuneACCESS, are in-frame only. Not every clone is retained; where verified, under half of the shortfall comes from an unresolved V gene, and the cause of the rest is unknown. For this sample there are approximately 140,000 clones; approximately 80% appear just once. The ten largest clones capture approximately 5% of the sample. Material: PBMCs. These receptors all stem from a woman aged 45-60 years in good health and CMV-seronegative.

V and J are TRBV30 and TRBJ2-5; the D is unclear. Trimming pared 3 bases from V and 2 bases from J, leaving 7 bases between. Germline V gives CDR1 GTSNPN, CDR2 SVGIG (reference sequence). The CDR3 is 12 residues long. The CDR3 DNA sequence: TGTGCCTGGAGGCAGTCTCAAGAGACCCAGTACTTC. It encodes CAWRQSQETQYF.

In its sample, this clone was seen a few times. V gene TRBV18 combines with J gene TRBJ1-2; TRBD1 might be the D (5 bases). CDR1 and CDR2 (germline): KGHSH, LQKENI. This CDR3 is 15 amino acids long. Trimming shortened V by 3 bases and J by 2 bases, and 13 bases separated the two germline ends. The DNA of the CDR3 is TGTGCCAGCTCACCGGACGGGGGAGGGAACTATGGCTACACCTTC. This gives the protein CASSPDGGGNYGYTF.

This clone was seen more than once but under ten times. CDR3 protein: CAWKGGAGGTYEQYF. As DNA, the CDR3 is TGTGCCTGGAAGGGGGGGGCGGGGGGTACCTACGAGCAGTACTTC. The V gene is TRBV30, the J gene TRBJ2-7; the match to TRBD2 covers 8 bases. Germline V gene data show CDR1 as GTSNPN and CDR2 as SVGIG (reference sequence). This CDR3 comprises 15 residues. V lost 4 bases, J lost 2 bases, and 10 bases stayed unmatched.

This clone was counted a few times. The rearrangement uses TRBV27 and TRBJ1-1, with D possibly being TRBD1 (5 bases). CDR1 and CDR2 from the germline V gene are MNHEY and SMNVEV (reference sequence). The CDR3 is 14 amino acids. V lost 6 bases, J lost 2 bases, and 13 bases lay in between. CDR3 in DNA: TGTGCCAGCAGGTGGGGGGGGAGTAACACTGAAGCTTTCTTT. Protein: CASRWGGSNTEAFF.

This chain connects TRBV19 to TRBJ2-7; TRBD1 matches at 8 bases. The CDR3 is made up of 14 amino acids. In germline, CDR1 is LNHDA, CDR2 SQIVND (reference sequence). V dropped 2 bases and J dropped 2; count of bases not matched to a gene: 2. The CDR3 is CASSIRQGTYEQYF. In DNA, the CDR3 is TGTGCCAGTAGTATAAGACAGGGGACCTACGAGCAGTACTTC.

This clone has a handful of counts. The rearrangement uses TRBV4-3 and TRBJ2-7, with 12 positions matching TRBD2. This CDR3 is built from 17 residues. Unmatched junction bases numbered 5, after V lost 0 bases and J lost 2 bases. Germline V gene lookup returns CDR1 LGHNA and CDR2 YSLEER. CDR3 sequence reads: CASSQEHWTSGTYEQYF. CDR3 DNA sequence: TGCGCCAGCAGCCAAGAACATTGGACTAGCGGGACCTACGAGCAGTACTTC.

V usage is TRBV23-1 and J usage is TRBJ1-1; no clear D. TRBV23-1 is an ORF; its function is uncertain. The CDR3 has 13 amino acids. The ends were cut back, 7 bases at V and 0 bases at J, with 9 bases in the middle. The CDR3 DNA is TGCGCCAGCATAGCACTTTTGAACACTGAAGCTTTCTTT. It specifies CASIALLNTEAFF.

The chain links TRBV5-1 to TRBJ2-1; tentatively, D is TRBD2 (5 bases). This CDR3 is 16 amino acids long. CDR1 and CDR2 from the germline V gene are SGHRS and YFSETQ. Trimming pared 0 bases from V and 2 bases from J, leaving 12 bases between. Here the CDR3 DNA reads TGCGCCAGCAGCTTGGCGGGGTCAGAGCCCTACAATGAGCAGTTCTTC. Translation gives CASSLAGSEPYNEQFF.

V and J are TRBV6-6 and TRBJ2-7; TRBD2 is a possible D gene (5 bases). Germline V CDR1 and CDR2: MNHNY, SVGAGI (reference sequence). V lost 6 bases, J lost 3 bases, and 15 bases lay in between. The CDR3 is 14 residues long. CDR3 sequence (DNA): TGTGCCAGCAGATTTACTAGTGGCAACTACGAGCAGTACTTC. This gives the protein CASRFTSGNYEQYF.

The chain recombines TRBV5-1 with TRBJ2-1, with TRBD2 matching 13 bases. V shed 7 bases and J 4 bases; nucleotides not matched to a gene: 2. The CDR3 covers 14 residues. Germline V gene sequence: CDR1 SGHRS, CDR2 YFSETQ. CDR3 in amino acids: CASLGLAGYNEQFF. Here the CDR3 DNA reads TGCGCCAGCTTGGGACTAGCGGGGTACAATGAGCAGTTCTTC.

The genes are TRBV19 and TRBJ1-2; D is perhaps TRBD1 (5 bases). The CDR3 runs to 13 residues. Germline V gene sequence: CDR1 LNHDA, CDR2 SQIVND (reference sequence). The V and J ends lost 9 bases and 0 bases respectively, with 11 bases between them. In DNA form, the CDR3 reads TGTGCCAGCCGACAGCTTCCTAACTATGGCTACACCTTC. Amino acid sequence: CASRQLPNYGYTF.

This clone was observed a single time. The V call is TRBV27, the J call TRBJ2-2; D is uncertain. Deletions cut 4 bases from V and 0 bases from J, with 3 bases between. From germline, CDR1 is MNHEY and CDR2 SMNVEV (reference sequence). The length of the CDR3 is 13 residues. The CDR3 region has the DNA TGTGCCAGCAGTTCTGCGAACACCGGGGAGCTGTTTTTT. It is translated as CASSSANTGELFF.

The rearrangement links TRBV6-5 to TRBJ1-5, with D hard to call. Germline-derived CDR1 and CDR2 are MNHEY and SVGAGI. The CDR3 sequence is 14 residues long. Trimming took 6 bases from V and 9 from J, leaving 18 bases between them. The CDR3 loop is CASSERETRLPQHF. The CDR3 DNA reads TGTGCCAGCAGCGAACGGGAGACCCGGTTGCCCCAGCATTTT.

The rearrangement joins TRBV10-3 to TRBJ2-2; 12 nucleotides match TRBD1. The CDR3 is 17 amino acids. Germline CDR1 and CDR2: ENHRY and SYGVKD. V gave up 6 bases and J gave up 7 bases; unmatched junction bases: 12. Here the CDR3 reads CAIRDSTGTGGVGELFF. The CDR3 coding sequence is TGTGCCATCAGGGACTCTACCGGGACAGGGGGCGTCGGGGAGCTGTTTTTT.

V and J are TRBV15 and TRBJ2-7; 8 nucleotides agree with TRBD1. This CDR3 spans 14 amino acids. V lost 6 bases to trimming and J lost 0 bases; unmatched junction nucleotides: 4. Germline V gene lookup returns CDR1 LNHNV and CDR2 YYDKDF (reference sequence). CDR3 bases: TGTGCCACCAGTCTTGACAGGGGCTCCTACGAGCAGTACTTC. Translating gives CATSLDRGSYEQYF.

The chain employs TRBV7-8 and TRBJ2-5; 9 bases align to TRBD2. The CDR3 runs to 15 residues. V was clipped by 0 bases and J by 4 bases; unmatched bases: 3. Germline values: CDR1 SGHVS, CDR2 FQNEAQ. In nucleotides, the CDR3 is TGTGCCAGCAGCTTAGCCCTAGCGGGGTCAGAGACCCAGTACTTC. Translation: CASSLALAGSETQYF.

J is TRBJ1-4 and V is TRBV4-3; the match to TRBD1 covers 8 bases. The junction had 1 base not matched to a gene; V was cut back by 1 base and J by 0 bases. The germline V gene has CDR1 LGHNA and CDR2 YSLEER. CDR3 length equals 16 residues. CDR3 nucleotide sequence: TGCGCCAGCAGCCAAGGGGGACAGGCAACTAATGAAAAACTGTTTTTT. Amino acids: CASSQGGQATNEKLFF.